These 29 T cell receptor beta chains share one sample of origin, sequenced in a study of blood T cells in healthy people across ages. A second about 6 to 11 cycle PCR used barcoded and J-beta primers. MiXCR, run by TCRdb on the 5' RACE reads, gives a single entry per CDR3 protein. The data contain over 600,000 distinct CDR3 sequences, under 25% of them singletons. Material: blood. These receptors were taken from a man between 65 and 80 years old in good health.

This clonotype was observed a few times. The rearrangement joins TRBV5-1 to TRBJ2-1, with 10 bases identical to TRBD2. The CDR3 runs to 16 residues. The germline V gene encodes CDR1 SGHRS and CDR2 YFSETQ. The trim removed 0 bases at V and 2 bases at J, leaving 2 bases unmatched. CDR3 DNA sequence: TGCGCCAGCAGCTTGGATGGACTAGCGGCCTACAATGAGCAGTTCTTC. Translated, it gives CASSLDGLAAYNEQFF.

The chain links TRBV20-1 to TRBJ2-5; weak D call: TRBD1 (5 bases). The germline gives CDR1 DFQATT, CDR2 SNEGSKA (reference sequence). Trimming removed 6 bases at V and 0 bases at J, with 11 bases between. This CDR3 region has 13 residues. The CDR3 nucleotides are TGCAGTGCCCACGGACACGACCAAGAGACCCAGTACTTC. It encodes CSAHGHDQETQYF.

The chain links TRBV2 to TRBJ2-7; 7 bases are a match to TRBD2. CDR3 length equals 14 residues. Germline CDR1 reads SNHLY; CDR2 reads FYNNEI. V dropped 6 bases and J dropped 1; count of bases not matched to a gene: 6. The chain's CDR3 is CASRESGKSYEQYF. As DNA, the CDR3 is TGTGCCAGCAGAGAAAGCGGGAAGTCCTACGAGCAGTACTTC.

The V and J genes are TRBV20-1 and TRBJ2-5, with TRBD1 matching 8 bases. The last part of the DNA fits TRBJ2-7 better; the J call may be wrong. CDR1 is DFQATT, CDR2 SNEGSKA, per germline (reference sequence). The CDR3 totals 15 residues. The CDR3 sequence is CSARDPGQGLGEQYF. The CDR3 bases are TGCAGTGCTAGAGATCCCGGACAGGGACTCGGCGAGCAGTACTTC.

Notes on this clonotype: At one of its ends the junction is not consistent with the germline gene, which may arise from a read error. The chain combines TRBV6-1 with TRBJ1-1, with TRBD1 matching over 8 bases. The CDR3 has 15 residues. Germline V gives CDR1 MNHNS, CDR2 SASEGT. CDR3 sequence reads: CACSEKTGVRTEAFF. CDR3 nucleotide sequence: TGTGCCTGCAGTGAAAAGACAGGGGTTCGCACTGAAGCTTTCTTT.

The chain carries TRBV29-1 and TRBJ1-5, with 7 bases aligning to TRBD1. V trimming: 5 bases; J trimming: 7 bases; junction bases outside the gene matches: 11. This CDR3 is built from 14 residues. CDR1 and CDR2 from the germline V gene are SQVTM and ANQGSEA. CDR3 loop: CSVPRQGRWQPQHF. CDR3 sequence (DNA): TGCAGCGTTCCGAGACAGGGAAGATGGCAGCCCCAGCATTTT.

This clonotype has a handful of counts. The CDR3 DNA reads TGTGCCAGCAGCCTATCGAGAGGGCGGGGTGAGCAGTTCTTC. Amino acid sequence: CASSLSRGRGEQFF. This chain uses TRBV5-6 with TRBJ2-1; weak D call: TRBD2 (6 bases). The CDR3 has 14 amino acids. Germline CDR1 and CDR2: SGHDT and YYEEEE. Trimming took off 4 bases at V and 9 bases at J, with 17 bases between the two ends.

This clonotype was seen a few times. The chain uses TRBV6-2 or TRBV6-3 and TRBJ2-5, with TRBD2 matching over 8 bases. After removal of 8 bases from V and 4 bases from J, the junction contained 0 bases not matched to a gene. CDR1 and CDR2 from the germline V gene are MNHEY and SVGEGT. The CDR3 is made up of 11 amino acids. CDR3 residues: CASGTRETQYF. The CDR3 DNA reads as TGTGCCAGCGGGACTAGAGAGACCCAGTACTTC.

This clonotype was counted between two and nine times. V is TRBV30 and J is TRBJ1-2, with unresolved D. From germline, CDR1 is GTSNPN and CDR2 SVGIG (reference sequence). Trimming took off 0 bases at V and 3 bases at J, with 8 bases between the two ends. The CDR3 spans 13 residues. The CDR3 here is CAWSVGTDYGYTF. The DNA of the CDR3 is TGTGCCTGGAGTGTGGGCACGGACTATGGCTACACCTTC.

This chain links TRBV4-1 with TRBJ2-4; 8 bases are a match to TRBD1. CDR1 is MGHRA, CDR2 YSYEKL, per germline. V trimming: 2 bases; J trimming: 4 bases; junction bases outside the gene matches: 16. The CDR3 consists of 19 residues. This chain's CDR3 is CASSQLQGERAVLKNIQYF. The CDR3 DNA is TGCGCCAGCAGCCAACTACAGGGGGAGAGGGCTGTATTGAAAAACATTCAGTACTTC.

V is TRBV6-2 or TRBV6-3 and J is TRBJ1-3; D is ambiguous. This CDR3 region has 14 residues. Trimming removed 0 bases at V and 5 bases at J, with 8 bases between. CDR1 and CDR2 from the germline V gene are MNHEY and SVGEGT. This chain's CDR3 is CASSYSAGRNTIYF. The CDR3 bases are TGTGCCAGCAGTTACTCGGCAGGAAGAAACACCATATATTTT.

This clonotype came up a few times. The chain links TRBV7-9 to TRBJ2-1; 12 bases map to TRBD2. J gave up 8 bases and V 0 bases, and 11 bases lay outside the gene matches. Germline CDR1 reads SEHNR; CDR2 reads FQNEAQ (reference sequence). The CDR3 runs 18 residues. The CDR3, as DNA: TGTGCCAGCAGCTTAGCGCTAGCGGGAGGGCGGGGGTTCGATGAGCAGTTCTTC. Translated, it gives CASSLALAGGRGFDEQFF.

The rearrangement links TRBV5-1 to TRBJ1-5, with no clear D. V lost 0 bases, J lost 3 bases, and 7 bases lay in between. The CDR3 contains 14 residues. Germline CDR1 and CDR2: SGHRS and YFSETQ. CDR3 region: CASSLDGVNQPQHF. The CDR3 region has the DNA TGCGCCAGCAGCTTGGATGGAGTCAATCAGCCCCAGCATTTT.

CDR3 region: CSVLGRTGLETQYF. In nucleotides, the CDR3 is TGCAGCGTTTTAGGACGGACTGGATTAGAGACCCAGTACTTC. The genes are TRBV29-1 and TRBJ2-5, with a weak D call TRBD2 (5 bases). CDR1 and CDR2 (germline): SQVTM, ANQGSEA. CDR3 length: 14 residues. Trimming shortened V by 5 bases and J by 4 bases, and 17 bases separated the two germline ends.

The chain couples TRBV6-1 to TRBJ2-4; 7 bases are shared with TRBD2. V was pared by 4 bases and J by 7 bases, with 7 bases of the junction left unmatched. The V gene's germline CDR1 is MNHNS and CDR2 SASEGT. The CDR3 runs 14 residues. In DNA, the CDR3 is TGTGCCAGCAGTGTAAGGACTAGTCAGAACATTCAGTACTTC. This codes for CASSVRTSQNIQYF.

This clonotype was counted only a few times. This chain connects TRBV2 to TRBJ1-4; a possible D gene is TRBD1 (6 bases). Germline values: CDR1 SNHLY, CDR2 FYNNEI. Trimming stripped 7 bases from V and 7 bases from J, with 16 bases between. CDR3 length: 14 residues. The DNA of the CDR3 is TGTGCCAGCATGAACAGGGCTTTTAGTGAAAAACTGTTTTTT. Translated: CASMNRAFSEKLFF.

This clonotype was found a few times. The chain is built from TRBV18 and TRBJ2-1; TRBD2 might be the D (6 bases). The CDR3 length is 13 residues. Trimming cost V 3 bases and J 4 bases, with 7 bases left between them. Per the germline V gene, CDR1 is KGHSH and CDR2 is LQKENI. The CDR3 sequence: CASSPRGYNEQFF. The CDR3 region has the DNA TGTGCCAGCTCACCGCGGGGATACAATGAGCAGTTCTTC.

This clonotype has ten or more counts. The chain is built from TRBV4-1 and TRBJ2-5; 7 bases are a match to TRBD2. Germline V gives CDR1 MGHRA, CDR2 YSYEKL. V was clipped by 0 bases and J by 2 bases; unmatched bases: 3. The CDR3 sequence is 15 residues long. In nucleotides, the CDR3 is TGCGCCAGCAGCCAAGATGTGGGGGGGCAAGAGACCCAGTACTTC. Translation: CASSQDVGGQETQYF.

This clonotype came up many times. V and J are TRBV2 and TRBJ2-3; perhaps TRBD1 as D (6 bases). Germline CDR1 SNHLY, CDR2 FYNNEI. The CDR3 spans 14 residues. V was cut by 4 bases and J by 1 base, with 9 bases left in between. The CDR3 reads CASSVRQGTDTQYF. The CDR3, as DNA: TGTGCCAGCAGTGTAAGACAGGGCACAGATACGCAGTATTTT. Combining the CDR3 with reference TRBV2 and TRBJ2-3 gives the whole variable domain EPEVTQTPSHQVTQMGQEVILRCVPISNHLYFYWYRQILGQKVEFLVSFYNNEISEKSEIFDDQFSVERPDGSNFTLKIRSTKLEDSAMYFCASSVRQGTDTQYFGPGTRLTVL.

The CDR3 DNA reads as TGTGCCAGCAGCGTAGAGGCAGCTGGTCTTGGTGGCTACACCTTC. Protein product: CASSVEAAGLGGYTF. The V and J genes are TRBV9 and TRBJ1-2; D is undetermined. The germline V gene encodes CDR1 SGDLS and CDR2 YYNGEE. This CDR3 spans 15 amino acids. Trimming shortened V by 0 bases and J by 7 bases, and 16 bases separated the two germline ends.

Comments on this clonotype: Its ends do not fully match the called genes, so a read error is possible. This chain uses TRBV7-9 with TRBJ2-1, with 9 bases aligning to TRBD2. Germline V gene data show CDR1 as SEHNR and CDR2 as FQNEAQ (reference sequence). The CDR3 has 15 amino acids. CDR3 sequence: CASSLAAGGPNEQLF. CDR3 nucleotides: TGTGCCAGCAGCTTAGCCGCGGGAGGGCCGAATGAGCAGCTCTTC.

This clonotype was counted between two and nine times. J is TRBJ2-5 and V is TRBV20-1, with TRBD2 identical over 7 bases. The CDR3 contains 18 residues. The trim removed 0 bases at V and 0 bases at J, leaving 13 bases unmatched. Looked up from germline, CDR1 is DFQATT and CDR2 is SNEGSKA (reference sequence). The CDR3 is CSARDGARRESNQETQYF. CDR3 in DNA: TGCAGTGCTAGAGATGGGGCTAGGCGGGAGAGCAACCAAGAGACCCAGTACTTC.

The V and J genes are TRBV4-3 and TRBJ1-3; no definite D call. Per germline, CDR1 LGHNA and CDR2 YSLEER. The CDR3 runs 15 residues. The ends were cut back, 0 bases at V and 0 bases at J, with 6 bases in the middle. The CDR3 DNA is TGCGCCAGCAGCCAAGACACCAGCTCTGGAAACACCATATATTTT. Translation: CASSQDTSSGNTIYF.

This rearrangement joins TRBV2 to TRBJ2-7; TRBD1 might be the D (5 bases). V lost 3 bases, J lost 11 bases, and 11 bases lay in between. The CDR3 loop spans 11 amino acids. CDR1 is SNHLY and CDR2 is FYNNEI in the germline V gene. This CDR3 is CASSDRNRKYF. The CDR3 nucleotides read TGTGCCAGCAGTGATCGGAACAGGAAGTACTTC.

This clonotype was observed a handful of times. CDR3 in amino acids: CSALPGFEPQHF. CDR3 DNA: TGCAGTGCCCTCCCAGGGTTTGAGCCCCAGCATTTT. This chain uses TRBV20-1 with TRBJ1-5; a weak D match, TRBD1 (5 bases). The CDR3 has 12 residues. The V gene lost 6 bases and the J gene lost 8 bases, with 14 bases spanning the gap. Germline CDR1 reads DFQATT; CDR2 reads SNEGSKA (reference sequence).

This clonotype appeared a few times. J is TRBJ1-3 and V is TRBV9; 10 bases are a match to TRBD1. Germline V gene sequence: CDR1 SGDLS, CDR2 YYNGEE. The V gene end was trimmed by 0 bases and the J gene end by 4 bases; junction bases not matched to a gene: 16. The CDR3 spans 20 residues. Written as DNA, the CDR3 is TGTGCCAGCAGCGTAGCTCCAGCTACCGGGACAGGGGCTTCCGGAAACACCATATATTTT. As protein: CASSVAPATGTGASGNTIYF.

The CDR3: CAISEEIRQGAKTQYF. The CDR3, as DNA: TGTGCCATCAGTGAGGAAATTCGACAGGGGGCGAAGACCCAGTACTTC. The chain recombines TRBV10-3 with TRBJ2-5; 10 bases are shared with TRBD1. The ends lost 2 bases at V and 6 bases at J; junction bases unmatched: 9. CDR3 size: 16 residues. Germline CDR1 ENHRY, CDR2 SYGVKD.

This chain uses TRBV12-3 or TRBV12-4 with TRBJ2-3; D is possibly TRBD1 (6 bases). This CDR3 is built from 15 residues. V lost 3 bases and J lost 3, with 13 bases in between. CDR3 nucleotides: TGTGCCAGCAGTTTGGTAGGGGGACAAACAGATACGCAGTATTTT. Protein sequence: CASSLVGGQTDTQYF.

The sample holds a few counts of this clonotype. A single base separates this from a much larger clone, so it may be a read error. J is TRBJ2-1 and V is TRBV29-1; 13 bases agree with TRBD2. Germline-derived CDR1 and CDR2 are SQVTM and ANQGSEA. The CDR3 consists of 16 residues. The CDR3 nucleotides are TGCGGCGTTGAAGACTGGACTAGCGGGAGTCTCAATGAGCAGTTCTTC. This sequence encodes CGVEDWTSGSLNEQFF.